One sample yielded the 32 T cell receptor beta chains listed below, sequenced in a study of T-cell reconstitution after alpha-beta-depleted transplantation in children. This sample's TCRbeta library carried unique molecular identifier barcodes. TCRdb processed the PCR reads anew with MiXCR; each CDR3 protein has one entry. The sample has about 610,000 distinct CDR3 sequences, 25% to 30% seen once; the top ten hold about 35%. The specimen was PBMCs, collected before TCRalphabeta/CD19-depleted stem cell transplant. These receptors originate from a boy in the first two years of life with Wiskott-Aldrich syndrome, due to receive a stem cell transplant.

V is TRBV12-3 or TRBV12-4 and J is TRBJ1-2, with D unresolved. Deletions cut 2 bases from V and 6 bases from J, with 10 bases between. This CDR3 is built from 13 residues. The DNA for the CDR3 is TGTGCCAGCAGTTTAAGGTCAGGAGATGGCTACACCTTC. Its protein is CASSLRSGDGYTF.

This chain uses TRBV5-1 with TRBJ2-1, with D hard to call. V was shortened by 0 bases and J by 0 bases, with 10 bases between the two germline ends. The CDR3 is 16 amino acids. Germline V gives CDR1 SGHRS, CDR2 YFSETQ. CDR3 DNA: TGCGCCAGCAGCTTGGCCTTGGCGGACTCCTACAATGAGCAGTTCTTC. It encodes CASSLALADSYNEQFF.

The chain employs TRBV11-1 and TRBJ2-5, with TRBD2 matching 10 bases. CDR1 is SGHAT and CDR2 is FQDESV in the germline V gene (reference sequence). With 5 bases clipped from V and 1 base from J, the junction kept 13 bases outside the gene matches. The CDR3 totals 18 residues. CDR3 bases: TGTGCCAGCAGCAATCGGGTGGGACTAGCGCAAAGCCAAGAGACCCAGTACTTC. Translating it yields CASSNRVGLAQSQETQYF.

The chain carries TRBV15 and TRBJ2-5; no clear D. Germline assignment: CDR1 LNHNV and CDR2 YYDKDF (reference sequence). The CDR3 is 14 residues long. V lost 0 bases and J 0 bases, leaving 5 bases between the germline ends. The CDR3 coding sequence is TGTGCCACCAGCAGAGACCCGAACCAAGAGACCCAGTACTTC. As protein: CATSRDPNQETQYF.

This clonotype has more than one count but fewer than ten. CDR3 amino acids: CATSRDILGRTQETQYF. The CDR3, as DNA: TGTGCCACCAGCAGAGATATCCTGGGACGGACTCAAGAGACCCAGTACTTC. V is TRBV15 and J is TRBJ2-5, with D perhaps being TRBD1 or TRBD2 (5 bases each). Germline CDR1 and CDR2: LNHNV and YYDKDF (reference sequence). This CDR3 comprises 17 residues. V was pared by 0 bases and J by 2 bases, with 16 bases between.

V is TRBV15 and J is TRBJ2-3; D uncertain. Trimming cost V 2 bases and J 0 bases, with 12 bases left between them. CDR3 length: 16 amino acids. The V gene's germline CDR1 is LNHNV and CDR2 YYDKDF (reference sequence). The chain's CDR3 is CATSRPQISSTDTQYF. The CDR3 DNA is TGTGCCACCAGCAGACCCCAAATAAGCAGCACAGATACGCAGTATTTT. The full variable domain, with the rest looked up from reference TRBV15 and TRBJ2-3, is DAMVIQNPRYQVTQFGKPVTLSCSQTLNHNVMYWYQQKSSQAPKLLFHYYDKDFNNEADTPDNFQSRRPNTSFCFLDIRSPGLGDTAMYLCATSRPQISSTDTQYFGPGTRLTVL.

This clonotype showed up just a few times. The chain recombines TRBV20-1 with TRBJ2-3, with D uncertain. V was shortened by 4 bases and J by 2 bases, with 19 bases between the two germline ends. CDR1 and CDR2 (germline): DFQATT, SNEGSKA (reference sequence). The CDR3 length is 16 residues. CDR3 sequence (DNA): TGCAGTGCTATACAAACCGGCCGAGCTCACACAGATACGCAGTATTTT. This encodes CSAIQTGRAHTDTQYF.

The gene calls are TRBV7-6 and TRBJ2-3; 9 nucleotides agree with TRBD1. V was clipped by 1 base and J by 3 bases; unmatched bases: 11. The CDR3 extends over 18 amino acids. The germline V gene has CDR1 SGHVS and CDR2 FNYEAQ. The CDR3 coding sequence is TGTGCCAGCAGCTTAGGGTTCCCGGACAGGGGATATACAGATACGCAGTATTTT. Translation: CASSLGFPDRGYTDTQYF.

The V gene is TRBV5-1, the J gene TRBJ2-7; maybe TRBD2 (6 bases). Germline V gene lookup returns CDR1 SGHRS and CDR2 YFSETQ. The V gene lost 4 bases and the J gene lost 1 base, with 21 bases spanning the gap. This CDR3 contains 17 residues. In DNA, the CDR3 is TGCGCCAGCAGCCGACCTAGGGCTAGCGTCGATTCCTACGAGCAGTACTTC. Amino acids: CASSRPRASVDSYEQYF.

The chain uses TRBV27 and TRBJ2-3; 13 positions agree with TRBD2. The CDR3 totals 15 residues. Germline V lookup: CDR1 MNHEY, CDR2 SMNVEV (reference sequence). The V and J ends lost 4 bases and 5 bases, in that order; junction bases with no gene match: 3. The CDR3, as DNA: TGTGCCAGCAGTTGGTGGACTAGCGGGAGAGATACGCAGTATTTT. Its protein is CASSWWTSGRDTQYF.

V gene TRBV18 combines with J gene TRBJ2-1; 10 bases are shared with TRBD2. The CDR3 length is 16 residues. The V and J ends lost 3 bases and 3 bases, in that order; junction bases with no gene match: 5. The germline CDR1 and CDR2 sequences are KGHSH and LQKENI. CDR3 amino acids: CASSPYRTSGYNEQFF. DNA for the CDR3: TGTGCCAGCTCACCGTACAGGACTAGCGGCTACAATGAGCAGTTCTTC.

This clonotype showed up just a few times. This sequence joins TRBV24-1 and TRBJ2-1; 7 nucleotides match TRBD1. Germline V gene data show CDR1 as KGHDR and CDR2 as SFDVKD. CDR3 size: 14 residues. Trimming at V came to 5 bases and at J to 7 bases, leaving 7 bases not matched to a gene. CDR3 sequence reads: CATSAGGERNEQFF. The CDR3 DNA reads as TGTGCCACCAGTGCAGGGGGAGAGAGAAATGAGCAGTTCTTC.

The chain is built from TRBV2 and TRBJ2-2, with D tentatively TRBD2 (6 bases). Germline CDR1 SNHLY, CDR2 FYNNEI. Trimming removed 0 bases at V and 0 bases at J, with 11 bases between. The CDR3 is 17 residues long. The CDR3 DNA follows: TGTGCCAGCAGTGAAGCGCGTCTAGCGACGAACACCGGGGAGCTGTTTTTT. Translation: CASSEARLATNTGELFF.

The rearrangement uses TRBV5-1 and TRBJ2-2, with TRBD1 matching over 8 bases. V was pared by 0 bases and J by 6 bases, with 4 bases of the junction left unmatched. CDR3 length: 15 amino acids. From germline, CDR1 is SGHRS and CDR2 YFSETQ. CDR3 nucleotides: TGCGCCAGCAGCTTGGATCCAGGGGGCTCCGGGGAGCTGTTTTTT. This translates into CASSLDPGGSGELFF.

The J gene is TRBJ2-1, the V gene TRBV7-9, with 8 bases lining up with TRBD2. Unmatched junction bases numbered 13, after V lost 4 bases and J lost 8 bases. This CDR3 has 16 amino acids. The germline V gene has CDR1 SEHNR and CDR2 FQNEAQ (reference sequence). The CDR3 sequence: CASSSDSGALFYEQFF. CDR3 DNA sequence: TGTGCCAGCAGCTCCGATAGCGGGGCGCTTTTCTATGAGCAGTTCTTC.

The chain has TRBV29-1 and TRBJ2-5; D unclear. Per germline, CDR1 SQVTM and CDR2 ANQGSEA. Trimming removed 7 bases from V and 1 base from J, with 10 bases in between. This CDR3 region has 12 residues. CDR3 nucleotides: TGCAGCGGAAAGGGCCCCCAAGAGACCCAGTACTTC. Amino acids: CSGKGPQETQYF.

The chain recombines TRBV10-3 with TRBJ2-1; 9 bases are a match to TRBD2. The CDR3 extends over 13 amino acids. The germline gives CDR1 ENHRY, CDR2 SYGVKD. V lost 9 bases, J lost 6 bases, and 6 bases stayed unmatched. This CDR3 is CAILAGVSNEQFF. The CDR3 bases are TGTGCCATTTTAGCGGGAGTTAGCAATGAGCAGTTCTTC.

The chain links TRBV11-2 to TRBJ2-1; 11 positions match TRBD2. Germline lookup yields CDR1 SGHAT and CDR2 FQNNGV. The V segment lost 0 bases and the J segment 7 bases; nucleotides outside the gene matches: 8. This CDR3 is built from 17 residues. The CDR3 sequence: CASSLDDSGRAQNEQFF. The CDR3 DNA reads as TGTGCCAGCAGCTTAGATGATAGCGGGAGGGCCCAGAATGAGCAGTTCTTC.

This clonotype was seen a handful of times. V gene TRBV5-1 combines with J gene TRBJ2-5; the D is unclear. Trimming removed 4 bases from V and 4 bases from J, with 11 bases in between. CDR3 length: 13 amino acids. The germline V gene encodes CDR1 SGHRS and CDR2 YFSETQ. The DNA of the CDR3 is TGCGCCAGCAGCAGCCACGGGTCAGAGACCCAGTACTTC. It is translated as CASSSHGSETQYF. The full variable domain, with the rest looked up from reference TRBV5-1 and TRBJ2-5, is KAGVTQTPRYLIKTRGQQVTLSCSPISGHRSVSWYQQTPGQGLQFLFEYFSETQRNKGNFPGRFSGRQFSNSRSEMNVSTLELGDSALYLCASSSHGSETQYFGPGTRLLVL.

The chain employs TRBV29-1 and TRBJ2-2; D may correspond to TRBD1 or TRBD2 (5 bases each). V lost 7 bases and J lost 2, with 14 bases in between. The CDR3 has 14 amino acids. CDR1 and CDR2 from the germline V gene are SQVTM and ANQGSEA. The CDR3 nucleotides are TGCAGCGCGACCGGGACGGTCAACACCGGGGAGCTGTTTTTT. This encodes CSATGTVNTGELFF.

The V and J genes are TRBV11-1 and TRBJ2-7; D is possibly TRBD2 (6 bases). CDR3 length: 15 amino acids. V lost 3 bases and J lost 6, with 18 bases in between. Germline V CDR1 and CDR2: SGHAT, FQDESV (reference sequence). Written as DNA, the CDR3 is TGTGCCAGCAGCTTTCTAGGGACTGGCGTCGGCGAGCAGTACTTC. Amino acids: CASSFLGTGVGEQYF.

The chain recombines TRBV28 with TRBJ2-3; D not resolved. This CDR3 is 13 amino acids long. V was cut by 3 bases and J by 5 bases, with 9 bases left in between. Germline V gene sequence: CDR1 MDHEN, CDR2 SYDVKM. This CDR3 reads CASSFPAGDTQYF. The CDR3 DNA is TGTGCCAGCAGTTTCCCGGCAGGAGATACGCAGTATTTT.

This clonotype was detected a few times. The genes are TRBV5-5 and TRBJ2-7; perhaps TRBD2 as D (5 bases). This CDR3 is built from 12 residues. Germline-derived CDR1 and CDR2 are SGHKS and YYEKEE (reference sequence). V lost 2 bases to trimming and J lost 6 bases, with 9 bases between them. CDR3 protein: CASSFGVGEQYF. CDR3 in DNA: TGTGCCAGCAGCTTCGGGGTAGGCGAGCAGTACTTC. The whole variable domain, remainder taken from reference TRBV5-5 and TRBJ2-7, is DAGVTQSPTHLIKTRGQQVTLRCSPISGHKSVSWYQQVLGQGPQFIFQYYEKEERGRGNFPDRFSARQFPNYSSELNVNALLLGDSALYLCASSFGVGEQYFGPGTRLTVT.

This chain connects TRBV15 to TRBJ2-1; 7 bases are shared with TRBD2. The CDR3 spans 17 residues. The ends lost 0 bases at V and 0 bases at J; junction bases unmatched: 5. The germline CDR1 and CDR2 sequences are LNHNV and YYDKDF (reference sequence). CDR3 in DNA: TGTGCCACCAGCAGAGACTCCGGGACTAACTCCTACAATGAGCAGTTCTTC. This gives the protein CATSRDSGTNSYNEQFF.

V gene TRBV5-5 combines with J gene TRBJ2-3; D assignment may be TRBD1 or TRBD2 (5 bases each). The CDR3 is made up of 13 amino acids. Looked up from germline, CDR1 is SGHKS and CDR2 is YYEKEE (reference sequence). The V and J ends lost 6 bases and 6 bases respectively, with 14 bases between them. This chain's CDR3 is CASNFPGRDTQYF. The CDR3 DNA follows: TGTGCCAGCAACTTCCCGGGGCGGGATACGCAGTATTTT.

This clonotype was counted between two and nine times. The V gene is TRBV5-1, the J gene TRBJ1-1; D might be TRBD1 (5 bases). Germline CDR1 and CDR2: SGHRS and YFSETQ. V gave up 4 bases and J gave up 2 bases, with 12 bases separating them. The CDR3 is 14 residues long. This CDR3 is CASSPDGGNTEAFF. Here the CDR3 DNA reads TGCGCCAGCAGCCCCGATGGGGGAAACACTGAAGCTTTCTTT.

This clonotype turned up a few times. J is TRBJ1-1 and V is TRBV10-3, with D possibly being TRBD1 (5 bases). Germline loops: CDR1 ENHRY, CDR2 SYGVKD. The length of the CDR3 is 13 residues. The ends were cut back, 11 bases at V and 5 bases at J, with 18 bases in the middle. DNA of the CDR3: TGTGCCGTAAAGGGGCCAGGAGGAACTGAAGCTTTCTTT. Translated, it gives CAVKGPGGTEAFF.

The chain is built from TRBV10-3 and TRBJ2-1; 7 bases line up with TRBD2. The CDR3 is 19 amino acids. Germline CDR1 and CDR2: ENHRY and SYGVKD. With 4 bases clipped from V and 1 base from J, the junction kept 16 bases outside the gene matches. The CDR3 sequence is CAISGGGLAASGSYNEQFF. The CDR3 DNA reads as TGTGCCATCAGTGGGGGGGGTTTAGCGGCGTCTGGATCCTACAATGAGCAGTTCTTC.

The chain has TRBV3-1 and TRBJ2-3; no clear D. CDR1 LGHDT and CDR2 YNNKEL come from the germline V gene (reference sequence). The CDR3 totals 14 residues. The germline V and J ends were trimmed by 4 bases and 3 bases, with 11 bases remaining between them. In DNA, the CDR3 is TGTGCCAGCAGCCTTAAAACGCGAACAGATACGCAGTATTTT. Its translation is CASSLKTRTDTQYF.

This clonotype was counted once. The rearrangement uses TRBV25-1 and TRBJ1-1, with 8 bases identical to TRBD1. The CDR3 length is 16 residues. V was clipped by 4 bases and J by 2 bases; unmatched bases: 9. CDR1 and CDR2 (germline): MGHDK, SYGVNS. The CDR3 protein is CASSVGRGHGNTEAFF. The CDR3 DNA is TGTGCCAGCAGTGTTGGCAGGGGGCATGGAAACACTGAAGCTTTCTTT.

This clonotype occurred a few times. The V and J genes are TRBV20-1 and TRBJ1-1; D perhaps matches TRBD1 (6 bases). V lost 3 bases and J 11 bases, leaving 22 bases between the germline ends. The CDR3 loop spans 14 amino acids. Germline CDR1 DFQATT, CDR2 SNEGSKA (reference sequence). In DNA form, the CDR3 reads TGCAGTGCTAGCCCTACATTAATAACAGGGCAGGCTTTCTTT. Amino acids: CSASPTLITGQAFF.

The sample holds a few counts of this clonotype. The genes are TRBV12-3 or TRBV12-4 and TRBJ2-1; 13 nucleotides agree with TRBD2. This CDR3 has 16 amino acids. V shed 6 bases and J 4 bases; nucleotides not matched to a gene: 6. CDR3: CASRPGLAGVYNEQFF. The CDR3 nucleotides read TGTGCCAGCAGGCCCGGACTAGCGGGAGTATACAATGAGCAGTTCTTC.